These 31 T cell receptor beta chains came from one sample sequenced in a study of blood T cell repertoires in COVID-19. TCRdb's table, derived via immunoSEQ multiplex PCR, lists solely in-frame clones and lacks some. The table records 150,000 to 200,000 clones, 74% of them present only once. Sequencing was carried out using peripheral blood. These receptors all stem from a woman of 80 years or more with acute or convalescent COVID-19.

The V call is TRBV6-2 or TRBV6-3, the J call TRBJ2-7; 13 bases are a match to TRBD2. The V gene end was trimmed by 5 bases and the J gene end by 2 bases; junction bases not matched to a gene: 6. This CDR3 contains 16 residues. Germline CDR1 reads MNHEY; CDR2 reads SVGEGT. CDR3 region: CASSLPGLAGAYEQYF. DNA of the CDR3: TGTGCCAGCAGTCTCCCAGGACTAGCGGGAGCCTACGAGCAGTACTTC.

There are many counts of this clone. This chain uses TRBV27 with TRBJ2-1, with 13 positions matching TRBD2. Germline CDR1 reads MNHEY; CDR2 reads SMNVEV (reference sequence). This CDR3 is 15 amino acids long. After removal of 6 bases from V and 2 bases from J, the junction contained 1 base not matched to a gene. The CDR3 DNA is TGTGCCAGCAGACTAGCGGGAGGGCCCTACAATGAGCAGTTCTTC. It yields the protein CASRLAGGPYNEQFF.

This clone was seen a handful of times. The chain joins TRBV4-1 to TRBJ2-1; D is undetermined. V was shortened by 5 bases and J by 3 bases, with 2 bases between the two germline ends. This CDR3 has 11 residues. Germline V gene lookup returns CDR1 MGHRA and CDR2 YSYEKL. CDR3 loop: CASSYYNEQFF. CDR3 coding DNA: TGCGCCAGCAGCTACTACAATGAGCAGTTCTTC.

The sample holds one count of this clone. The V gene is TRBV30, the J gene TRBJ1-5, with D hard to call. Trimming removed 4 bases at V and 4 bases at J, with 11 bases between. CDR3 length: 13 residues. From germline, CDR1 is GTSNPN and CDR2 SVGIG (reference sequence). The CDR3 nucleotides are TGTGCCTGGACCTACAGCTCAAATCAGCCCCAGCATTTT. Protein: CAWTYSSNQPQHF.

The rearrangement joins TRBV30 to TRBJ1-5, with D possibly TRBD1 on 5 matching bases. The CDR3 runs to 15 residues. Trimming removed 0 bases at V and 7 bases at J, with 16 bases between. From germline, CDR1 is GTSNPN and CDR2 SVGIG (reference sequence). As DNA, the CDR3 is TGTGCCTGGAGTGTATCCGACAGAGTGATCCAGCCCCAGCATTTT. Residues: CAWSVSDRVIQPQHF.

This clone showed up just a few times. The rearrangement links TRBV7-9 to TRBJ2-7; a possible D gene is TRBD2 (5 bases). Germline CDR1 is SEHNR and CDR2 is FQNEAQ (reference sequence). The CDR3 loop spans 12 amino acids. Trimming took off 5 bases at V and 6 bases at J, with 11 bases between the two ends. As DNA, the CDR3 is TGTGCCAGCAGCCTGGGAGAATTCGAGCAGTACTTC. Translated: CASSLGEFEQYF.

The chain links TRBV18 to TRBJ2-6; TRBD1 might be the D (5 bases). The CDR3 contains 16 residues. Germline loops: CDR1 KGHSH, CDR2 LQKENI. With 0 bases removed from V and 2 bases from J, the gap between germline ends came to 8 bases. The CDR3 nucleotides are TGTGCCAGCTCACCACCGCAGGGTACTGGGGCCAACGTCCTGACTTTC. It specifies CASSPPQGTGANVLTF.

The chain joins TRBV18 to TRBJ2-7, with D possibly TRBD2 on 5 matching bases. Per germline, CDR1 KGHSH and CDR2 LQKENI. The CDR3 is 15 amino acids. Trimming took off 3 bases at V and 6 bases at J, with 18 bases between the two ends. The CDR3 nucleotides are TGTGCCAGCTCACCCGCTGACGGACTTGGGAGCGAGCAGTACTTC. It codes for CASSPADGLGSEQYF.

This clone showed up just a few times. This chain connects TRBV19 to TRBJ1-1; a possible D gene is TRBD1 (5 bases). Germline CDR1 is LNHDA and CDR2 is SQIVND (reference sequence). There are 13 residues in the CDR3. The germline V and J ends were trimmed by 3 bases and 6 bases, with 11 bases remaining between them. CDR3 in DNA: TGTGCCAGTAGTATCCTTGACAGCCCTGAAGCTTTCTTT. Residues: CASSILDSPEAFF. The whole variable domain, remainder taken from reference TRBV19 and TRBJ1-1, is DGGITQSPKYLFRKEGQNVTLSCEQNLNHDAMYWYRQDPGQGLRLIYYSQIVNDFQKGDIAEGYSVSREKKESFPLTVTSAQKNPTAFYLCASSILDSPEAFFGQGTRLTVV.

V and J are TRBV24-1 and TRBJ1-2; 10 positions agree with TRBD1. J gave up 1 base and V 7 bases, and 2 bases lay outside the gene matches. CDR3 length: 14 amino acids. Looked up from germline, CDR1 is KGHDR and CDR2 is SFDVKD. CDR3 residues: CATSGTGVNYGYTF. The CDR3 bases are TGTGCCACCAGCGGGACAGGGGTTAACTATGGCTACACCTTC.

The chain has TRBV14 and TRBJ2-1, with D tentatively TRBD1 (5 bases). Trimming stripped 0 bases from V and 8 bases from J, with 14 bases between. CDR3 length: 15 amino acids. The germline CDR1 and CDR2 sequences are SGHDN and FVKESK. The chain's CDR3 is CASSQDSVRADEQFF. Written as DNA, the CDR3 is TGTGCCAGCAGCCAAGATTCGGTCAGGGCTGATGAGCAGTTCTTC.

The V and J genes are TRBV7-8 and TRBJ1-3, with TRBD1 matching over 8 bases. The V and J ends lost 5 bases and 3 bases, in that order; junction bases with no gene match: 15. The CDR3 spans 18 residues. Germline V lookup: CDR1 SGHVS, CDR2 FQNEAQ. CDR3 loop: CASSARRVDRGGGNTIYF. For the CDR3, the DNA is TGTGCCAGCAGCGCCCGTAGGGTCGACAGGGGTGGTGGAAACACCATATATTTT.

CDR3 loop: CASRTPRGYEQYF. CDR3 bases: TGTGCCAGCAGAACCCCGCGGGGTTACGAGCAGTACTTC. The chain has TRBV6-5 and TRBJ2-7; D possibly corresponds to TRBD2 (6 bases). Germline V lookup: CDR1 MNHEY, CDR2 SVGAGI. The CDR3 extends over 13 amino acids. With 6 bases removed from V and 4 bases from J, the gap between germline ends came to 13 bases.

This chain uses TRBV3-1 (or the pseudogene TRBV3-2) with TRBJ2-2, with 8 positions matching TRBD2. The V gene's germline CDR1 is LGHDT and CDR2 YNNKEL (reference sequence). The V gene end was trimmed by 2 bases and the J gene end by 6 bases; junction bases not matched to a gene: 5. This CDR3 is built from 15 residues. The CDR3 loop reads CASSQLAGRAGELFF. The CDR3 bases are TGTGCCAGCAGCCAATTAGCGGGACGGGCCGGGGAGCTGTTTTTT.

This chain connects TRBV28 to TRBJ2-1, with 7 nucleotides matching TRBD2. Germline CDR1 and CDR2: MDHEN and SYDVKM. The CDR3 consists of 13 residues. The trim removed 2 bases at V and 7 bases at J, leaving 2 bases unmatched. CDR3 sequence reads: CASSLGLVNEQFF. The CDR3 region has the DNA TGTGCCAGCAGTTTAGGACTAGTGAATGAGCAGTTCTTC.

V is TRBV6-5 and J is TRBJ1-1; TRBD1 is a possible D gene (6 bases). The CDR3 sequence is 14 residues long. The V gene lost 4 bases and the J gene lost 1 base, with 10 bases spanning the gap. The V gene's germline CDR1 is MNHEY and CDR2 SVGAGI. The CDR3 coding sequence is TGTGCCAGCAGTTTGTCAGGGGCGAACACTGAAGCTTTCTTT. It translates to CASSLSGANTEAFF.

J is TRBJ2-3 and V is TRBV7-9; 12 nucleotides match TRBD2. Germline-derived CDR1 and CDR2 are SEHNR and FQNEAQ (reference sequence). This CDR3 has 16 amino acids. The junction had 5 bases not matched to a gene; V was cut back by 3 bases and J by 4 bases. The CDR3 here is CASSFQLAGGSDTQYF. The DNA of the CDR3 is TGTGCCAGCAGCTTCCAACTAGCGGGAGGATCAGATACGCAGTATTTT.

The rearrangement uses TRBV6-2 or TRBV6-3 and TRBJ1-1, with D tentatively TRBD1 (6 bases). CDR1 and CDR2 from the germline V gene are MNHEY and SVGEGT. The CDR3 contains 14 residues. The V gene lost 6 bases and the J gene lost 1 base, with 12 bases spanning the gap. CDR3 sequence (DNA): TGTGCCAGCAGCCAACAGGGACCGAACACTGAAGCTTTCTTT. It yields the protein CASSQQGPNTEAFF.

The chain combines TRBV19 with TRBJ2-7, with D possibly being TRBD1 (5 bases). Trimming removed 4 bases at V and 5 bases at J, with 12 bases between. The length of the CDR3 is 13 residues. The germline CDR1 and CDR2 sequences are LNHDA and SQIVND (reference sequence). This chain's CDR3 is CASSKDSPHEQYF. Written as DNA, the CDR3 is TGTGCCAGTAGTAAAGACAGTCCCCACGAGCAGTACTTC.

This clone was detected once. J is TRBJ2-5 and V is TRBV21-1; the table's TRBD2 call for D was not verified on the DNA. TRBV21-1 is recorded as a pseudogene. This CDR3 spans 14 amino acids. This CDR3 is CASSKEVRGETQYF. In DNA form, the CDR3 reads TGTGCCAGCAGCAAAGAAGTGCGGGGAGAGACCCAGTACTTC.

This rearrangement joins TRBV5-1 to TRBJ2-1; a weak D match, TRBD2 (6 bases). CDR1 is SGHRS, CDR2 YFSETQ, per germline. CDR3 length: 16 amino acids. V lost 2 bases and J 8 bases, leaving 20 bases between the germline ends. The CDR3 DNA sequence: TGCGCCAGCAGCTTTGGGGCGGGATGGGGTTTAGATGAGCAGTTCTTC. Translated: CASSFGAGWGLDEQFF.

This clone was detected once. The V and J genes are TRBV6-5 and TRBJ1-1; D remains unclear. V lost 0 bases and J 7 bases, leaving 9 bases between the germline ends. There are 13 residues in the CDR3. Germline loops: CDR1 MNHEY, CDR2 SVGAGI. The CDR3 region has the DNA TGTGCCAGCAGTTACTCTATGGCGGGTGAAGCTTTCTTT. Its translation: CASSYSMAGEAFF.

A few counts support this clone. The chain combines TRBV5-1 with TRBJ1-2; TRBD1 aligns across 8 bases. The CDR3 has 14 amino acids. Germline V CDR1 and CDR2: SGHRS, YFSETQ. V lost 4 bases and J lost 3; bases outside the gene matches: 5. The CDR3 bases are TGCGCCAGCAGCGCAGGACAGGGTTACTATGGCTACACCTTC. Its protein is CASSAGQGYYGYTF.

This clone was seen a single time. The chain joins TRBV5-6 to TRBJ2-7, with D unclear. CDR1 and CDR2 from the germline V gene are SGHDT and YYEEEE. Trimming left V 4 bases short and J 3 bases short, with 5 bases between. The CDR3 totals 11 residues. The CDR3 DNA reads TGTGCCAGCAGCCAAAACTACGAGCAGTACTTC. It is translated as CASSQNYEQYF.

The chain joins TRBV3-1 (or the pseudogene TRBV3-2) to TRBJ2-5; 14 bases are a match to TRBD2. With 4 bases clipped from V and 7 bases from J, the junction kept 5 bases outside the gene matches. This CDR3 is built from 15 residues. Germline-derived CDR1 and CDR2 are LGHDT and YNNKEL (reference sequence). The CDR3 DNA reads TGTGCCAGCAGCCGCGGGACTAGCGGGAGAATGACCCAGTACTTC. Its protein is CASSRGTSGRMTQYF.

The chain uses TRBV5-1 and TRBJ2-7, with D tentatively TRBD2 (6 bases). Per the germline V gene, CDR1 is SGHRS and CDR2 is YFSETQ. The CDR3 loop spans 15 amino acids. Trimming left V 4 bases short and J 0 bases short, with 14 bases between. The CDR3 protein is CASSPEGRSSYEQYF. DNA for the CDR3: TGCGCCAGCAGCCCGGAGGGTAGGAGCTCCTACGAGCAGTACTTC.

The CDR3 loop is CAWIGGTSGSISGELFF. The CDR3 bases are TGTGCCTGGATTGGTGGTACTAGCGGGAGCATCAGCGGGGAGCTGTTTTTT. The J gene is TRBJ2-2, the V gene TRBV30; 11 bases match TRBD2. The CDR3 runs 17 residues. In germline, CDR1 is GTSNPN, CDR2 SVGIG (reference sequence). Germline trimming cut 4 bases from V and 7 bases from J; bases unmatched to any gene: 14.

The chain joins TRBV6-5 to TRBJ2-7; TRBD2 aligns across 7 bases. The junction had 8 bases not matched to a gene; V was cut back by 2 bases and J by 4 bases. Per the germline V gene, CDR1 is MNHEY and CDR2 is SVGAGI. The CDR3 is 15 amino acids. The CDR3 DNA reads TGTGCCAGCAGTTACGGTGGCGGGAGTGGTTACGAGCAGTACTTC. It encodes CASSYGGGSGYEQYF.

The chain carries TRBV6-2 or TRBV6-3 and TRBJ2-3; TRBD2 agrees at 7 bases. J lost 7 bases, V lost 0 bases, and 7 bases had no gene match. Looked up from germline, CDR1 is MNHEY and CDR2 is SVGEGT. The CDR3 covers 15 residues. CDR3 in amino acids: CASSYSVGGGHTQYF. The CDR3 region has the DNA TGTGCCAGCAGTTACTCCGTCGGCGGGGGTCATACGCAGTATTTT.

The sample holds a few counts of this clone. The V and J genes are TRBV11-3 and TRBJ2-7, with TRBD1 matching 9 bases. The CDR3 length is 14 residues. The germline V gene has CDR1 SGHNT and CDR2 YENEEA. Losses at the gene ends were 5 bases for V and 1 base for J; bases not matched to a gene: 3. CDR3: CASSVGQGSYEQYF. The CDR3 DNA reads TGTGCCAGCAGCGTTGGACAGGGGTCCTACGAGCAGTACTTC.

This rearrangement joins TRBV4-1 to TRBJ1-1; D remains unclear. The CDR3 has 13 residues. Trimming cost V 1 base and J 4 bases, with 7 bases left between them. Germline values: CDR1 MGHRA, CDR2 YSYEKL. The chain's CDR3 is CASSQGLFTEAFF. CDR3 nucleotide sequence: TGCGCCAGCAGCCAAGGGCTTTTCACTGAAGCTTTCTTT.